This T cell receptor (beta chain) was profiled in a study of cytomegalovirus exposure and HLA in healthy donors. The study's findings and limits: Later analysis demonstrated an association between a missense DCLRE1C variant and TCR beta V- and J-gene trimming.

Comments on this clone: What it binds is not known.

CDR1 and CDR2 from the germline V gene are MNHEY and SVGAGI. Trimming took 2 bases from V and 6 from J, leaving 11 bases between them. The CDR3 is 14 amino acids. The PCR made use of 60 Vbeta and 13 Jbeta primers. Profiling relied on immunoSEQ multiplex PCR, and the TCRdb table lists in-frame clones only, not all of them. The table shows 130,000 to 150,000 clones, with approximately 78% occurring only once. This clonotype was sampled from a woman in her late teens or twenties in good health and CMV-seropositive. V gene TRBV6-5 combines with J gene TRBJ2-1, with no clear D. The sequenced material came from PBMCs. The CDR3 DNA is TGTGCCAGCAGTTACATAGATACAGCCAATGAGCAGTTCTTC. It yields the protein CASSYIDTANEQFF.